The 18 T cell receptor beta chains given below trace back to one sample, sequenced in a study of T cell repertoires in cytomegalovirus infection (dated by TCRdb to about 2019). Sequencing instrument: Illumina HiSeq 1500. TCRdb reworked the public reads: Q25 trimming with fastp, MiXCR clone assembly, productive beta chains retained. Each CDR3 protein gets just one entry, which takes the most common genes and DNA from the rows behind it. The sample profile shows 200,000 to 300,000 distinct CDR3 sequences; approximately 9.1% of them were found once. The ten largest clones add up to about 15% of the sample. What was sequenced was PBMCs. Every receptor here comes from a human donor in good health (CMV status not recorded). Some clones in this sample may be carry-over from other donors' samples.

This chain joins TRBV20-1 and TRBJ2-1; 10 bases match TRBD2. V dropped 0 bases and J dropped 8; count of bases not matched to a gene: 10. Germline CDR1 DFQATT, CDR2 SNEGSKA (reference sequence). The CDR3 extends over 16 amino acids. The CDR3 nucleotides read TGCAGTGCTAGAGATCTGAGACTAGCGGGTAGGGATGAGCAGTTCTTC. Translated, it gives CSARDLRLAGRDEQFF.

This clonotype was counted only a few times. The V call is TRBV11-2, the J call TRBJ2-1; 7 positions match TRBD2. The junction had 2 bases not matched to a gene; V was cut back by 3 bases and J by 0 bases. CDR3 length equals 15 residues. Germline lookup yields CDR1 SGHAT and CDR2 FQNNGV. The CDR3 nucleotides read TGTGCCAGCAGCTTCAGGACTAGCTCCTACAATGAGCAGTTCTTC. Residues: CASSFRTSSYNEQFF.

V and J are TRBV3-1 and TRBJ2-7; TRBD1 matches at 9 bases. The CDR3 loop spans 17 amino acids. Germline values: CDR1 LGHDT, CDR2 YNNKEL (reference sequence). The V segment lost 4 bases and the J segment 3 bases; nucleotides outside the gene matches: 13. The DNA for the CDR3 is TGTGCCAGCAGCCCTACCTTGTGGGACAGGGTCTACTACGAGCAGTACTTC. Protein product: CASSPTLWDRVYYEQYF.

This clonotype was counted many times. The rearrangement links TRBV4-2 to TRBJ1-6; D not resolved. Germline CDR1 LGHNA, CDR2 YNFKEQ. The CDR3 has 13 amino acids. V lost 0 bases and J lost 7, with 4 bases in between. The CDR3 region has the DNA TGTGCCAGCAGCCAAGAATTCAATTCACCCCTCCACTTT. Amino acid sequence: CASSQEFNSPLHF.

This clonotype appeared once. The chain employs TRBV3-1 and TRBJ2-5; D is possibly TRBD1 (5 bases). CDR3 size: 12 residues. Germline V CDR1 and CDR2: LGHDT, YNNKEL (reference sequence). Between the trimmed V and J ends, which lost 5 bases and 5 bases, there was a span of 9 bases. CDR3 sequence reads: CASSKKGETQYF. The CDR3 DNA reads as TGTGCCAGCAGCAAAAAGGGGGAGACCCAGTACTTC.

Note on this clonotype: Possible read error: a much larger clone is one base away. The chain links TRBV5-3 to TRBJ2-5; TRBD1 might be the D (6 bases). TRBV5-3 is an ORF; its function is uncertain. The CDR3 sequence is 14 residues long. The V and J ends lost 8 bases and 1 base respectively, with 15 bases between them. The chain's CDR3 is CASSPGQIQETQYF. CDR3 in DNA: TGTGCCAGCAGCCCCGGACAGATCCAAGAGACCCAGTACTTC.

This clonotype has at least ten counts. The rearrangement links TRBV6-1 to TRBJ2-1; TRBD2 matches at 9 bases. CDR1 is MNHNS and CDR2 is SASEGT in the germline V gene. V gave up 6 bases and J gave up 4 bases; unmatched junction bases: 4. CDR3 length: 14 residues. The CDR3, as DNA: TGTGCCAGCAGGGCGGGGGGGGCATACAATGAGCAGTTCTTC. Protein sequence: CASRAGGAYNEQFF.

J is TRBJ2-5 and V is TRBV3-1, with D possibly matching TRBD2 (6 bases). Trimming took off 0 bases at V and 4 bases at J, with 9 bases between the two ends. The CDR3 spans 14 residues. Germline loops: CDR1 LGHDT, CDR2 YNNKEL (reference sequence). The CDR3, as DNA: TGTGCCAGCAGCCAAGAAACGGGAGCAGAGACCCAGTACTTC. It is translated as CASSQETGAETQYF.

This clonotype was counted at least ten times. The chain combines TRBV7-2 with TRBJ2-7; possibly TRBD1 or TRBD2 for D (5 bases each). Germline V CDR1 and CDR2: SGHTA, FQGNSA. Trimming took off 4 bases at V and 2 bases at J, with 9 bases between the two ends. The CDR3 loop spans 13 amino acids. The CDR3 here is CASSWGPPYEQYF. CDR3 in DNA: TGTGCCAGCAGCTGGGGACCTCCCTACGAGCAGTACTTC.

Ten or more counts support this clonotype. The V call is TRBV7-2, the J call TRBJ2-7; D is perhaps TRBD2 (7 bases). CDR1 and CDR2 (germline): SGHTA, FQGNSA. This CDR3 is built from 19 residues. The V end was cut by 1 base, the J end by 3 bases, with 25 bases between. CDR3 protein: CASSLEGGFLEGTDYEQYF. CDR3 nucleotides: TGTGCCAGCAGCTTAGAGGGGGGGTTTTTAGAAGGAACGGACTACGAGCAGTACTTC.

The V call is TRBV5-8, the J call TRBJ1-2; D gene ambiguous. The CDR3 spans 13 residues. V was pared by 2 bases and J by 8 bases, with 13 bases between. CDR1 SGHTS and CDR2 YDEGEE come from the germline V gene. The CDR3: CASSLWRDSGYTF. In DNA, the CDR3 is TGTGCCAGCAGCTTATGGAGGGATTCGGGCTACACCTTC. The variable domain in full, with the rest retrieved from reference TRBV5-8 and TRBJ1-2, is EAGVTQSPTHLIKTRGQQATLRCSPISGHTSVYWYQQALGLGLQFLLWYDEGEERNRGNFPPRFSGRQFPNYSSELNVNALELEDSALYLCASSLWRDSGYTFGSGTRLTVV.

CDR3 loop: CATSRQGTEAFF. The DNA for the CDR3 is TGTGCCACCAGCAGACAAGGGACTGAAGCTTTCTTT. The chain is built from TRBV15 and TRBJ1-1; D gene ambiguous. Trimming shortened V by 2 bases and J by 5 bases, and 6 bases separated the two germline ends. The CDR3 sequence is 12 residues long. In germline, CDR1 is LNHNV, CDR2 YYDKDF (reference sequence).

The V gene is TRBV11-2, the J gene TRBJ2-3; TRBD2 matches 7 bases. The J segment lost 8 bases and the V segment lost 5 bases, leaving 10 bases of the junction unmatched. CDR3 length equals 14 residues. Germline V gives CDR1 SGHAT, CDR2 FQNNGV. CDR3 sequence: CASSPTQSSGTQYF. The CDR3 region has the DNA TGTGCCAGCAGCCCAACCCAATCTAGCGGTACGCAGTATTTT.

This clonotype was recorded at least ten times. The V call is TRBV11-2, the J call TRBJ1-2; D is ambiguous. V was pared by 2 bases and J by 1 base, with 11 bases between. This CDR3 region has 15 residues. The germline CDR1 and CDR2 sequences are SGHAT and FQNNGV. CDR3 nucleotide sequence: TGTGCCAGCAGCTTATGGCAGCGCCTTAACTATGGCTACACCTTC. The encoded protein is CASSLWQRLNYGYTF.

This clonotype was observed a few times. This rearrangement joins TRBV20-1 to TRBJ1-2; 11 bases are shared with TRBD1. The CDR3 loop spans 15 amino acids. With 0 bases clipped from V and 3 bases from J, the junction kept 3 bases outside the gene matches. The germline V gene has CDR1 DFQATT and CDR2 SNEGSKA (reference sequence). CDR3 nucleotides: TGCAGTGCTAGAGAATCGGGACAGGGGGACTATGGCTACACCTTC. Its translation: CSARESGQGDYGYTF.

This clonotype has ten or more counts. The chain is built from TRBV7-3 and TRBJ2-1, with TRBD2 as a possible D gene (5 bases). The CDR3 runs 13 residues. Germline assignment: CDR1 SGHTA and CDR2 FQGTGA. Deletions cut 4 bases from V and 5 bases from J, with 9 bases between. The CDR3 loop reads CASSSPGNNEQFF. CDR3 coding DNA: TGTGCCAGCAGCTCCCCGGGAAACAATGAGCAGTTCTTC.

Many counts were recorded for this clonotype. The J gene is TRBJ2-1, the V gene TRBV7-6; D remains ambiguous. The CDR3 is 10 residues long. V lost 8 bases, J lost 9 bases, and 8 bases lay in between. Germline V gives CDR1 SGHVS, CDR2 FNYEAQ. The CDR3 reads CASGDGEQFF. The CDR3 DNA reads TGTGCCAGCGGGGATGGTGAGCAGTTCTTC.

The chain uses TRBV28 and TRBJ1-5; D is undetermined. Per the germline V gene, CDR1 is MDHEN and CDR2 is SYDVKM. The CDR3 sequence is 12 residues long. Trimming left V 7 bases short and J 7 bases short, with 11 bases between. CDR3 loop: CASNLGRQPQHF. The DNA of the CDR3 is TGTGCCAGCAACCTAGGACGGCAGCCCCAGCATTTT.